This T cell receptor beta chain was captured in a study of T cell changes during pregnancy in multiple sclerosis. Trimming at V came to 4 bases and at J to 5 bases, leaving 7 bases not matched to a gene. This CDR3 is built from 15 residues. Germline CDR1 reads SGDLS; CDR2 reads YYNGEE. Libraries were prepared by immunoSEQ multiplex PCR; TCRdb keeps only in-frame clonotypes and omits some of them. In the table there are about 39,000 clones, 90% of which are singletons. This receptor was identified in a female donor in good health, enrolled as a control in a pregnancy study. The chain recombines TRBV9 with TRBJ2-7; 12 nucleotides line up with TRBD2. This specimen was CD4+ T cells from peripheral blood mononuclear cells, taken in the first trimester of pregnancy. The CDR3 protein is CASSPLAGGRDEQYF. DNA of the CDR3: TGTGCCAGCAGCCCCCTAGCGGGGGGGCGAGACGAGCAGTACTTC.